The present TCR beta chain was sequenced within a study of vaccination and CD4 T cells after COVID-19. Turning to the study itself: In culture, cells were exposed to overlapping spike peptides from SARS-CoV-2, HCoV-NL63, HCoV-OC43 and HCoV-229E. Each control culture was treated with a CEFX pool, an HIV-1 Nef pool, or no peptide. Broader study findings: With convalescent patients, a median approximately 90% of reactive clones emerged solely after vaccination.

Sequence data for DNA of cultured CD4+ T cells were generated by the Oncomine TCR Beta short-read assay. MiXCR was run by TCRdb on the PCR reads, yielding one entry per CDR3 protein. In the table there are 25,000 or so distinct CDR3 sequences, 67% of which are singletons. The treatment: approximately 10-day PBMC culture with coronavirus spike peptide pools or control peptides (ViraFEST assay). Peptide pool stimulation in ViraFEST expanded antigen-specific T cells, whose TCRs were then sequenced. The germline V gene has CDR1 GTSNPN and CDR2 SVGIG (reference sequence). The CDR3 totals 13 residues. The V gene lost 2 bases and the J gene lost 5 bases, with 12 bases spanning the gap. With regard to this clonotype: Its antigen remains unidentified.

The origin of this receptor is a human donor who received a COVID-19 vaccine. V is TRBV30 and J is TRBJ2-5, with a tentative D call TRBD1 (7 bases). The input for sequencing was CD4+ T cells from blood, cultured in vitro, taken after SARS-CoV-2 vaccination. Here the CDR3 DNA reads TGTGCCTGGAGTAGACAGGGAGGCGAGACCCAGTACTTC. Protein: CAWSRQGGETQYF.